This T cell receptor (beta chain) originates from a study of T-cell memory formation after mild COVID-19. Study at large: In these data, TCR clusters were largely donor specific. Study findings and constraints: Clones shrinking between day 15 and 85 showed a balanced CD4/CD8 split, and those that grew later tilted toward CD4+.

By share, this clonotype ranks as medium-sized. Its specificity is not known. TCRdb re-analysed the 5' RACE reads in MiXCR, keeping a single row per CDR3 protein. The sample holds 350,000 to 400,000 distinct CDR3 sequences, 20% to 25% seen once. This TCR was sampled from an adult woman who had mild COVID-19 (a few samples of this study predate the infection). Cell type and time point are not known. The sequenced sample was PBMCs or a T cell subset sorted from them (not recorded which).

Here the CDR3 reads CASSFNAGLNQETQYF. In DNA, the CDR3 is TGTGCCAGCAGCTTTAATGCGGGACTAAACCAAGAGACCCAGTACTTC. This chain connects TRBV5-5 to TRBJ2-5; 7 positions agree with TRBD2. With 2 bases clipped from V and 0 bases from J, the junction kept 7 bases outside the gene matches. The CDR3 contains 16 residues. Germline CDR1 and CDR2: SGHKS and YYEKEE (reference sequence).